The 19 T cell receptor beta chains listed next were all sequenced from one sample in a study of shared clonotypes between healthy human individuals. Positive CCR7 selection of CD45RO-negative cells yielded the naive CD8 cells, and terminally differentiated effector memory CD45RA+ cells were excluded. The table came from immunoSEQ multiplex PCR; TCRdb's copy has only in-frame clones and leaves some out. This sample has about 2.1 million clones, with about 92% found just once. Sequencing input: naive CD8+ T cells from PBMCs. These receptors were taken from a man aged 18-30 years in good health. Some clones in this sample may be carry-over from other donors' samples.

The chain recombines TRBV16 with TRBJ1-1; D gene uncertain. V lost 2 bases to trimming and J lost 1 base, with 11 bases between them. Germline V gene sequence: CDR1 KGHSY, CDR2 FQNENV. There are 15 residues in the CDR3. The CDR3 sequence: CASSQRPWENTEAFF. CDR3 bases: TGTGCCAGCAGCCAAAGGCCTTGGGAGAACACTGAAGCTTTCTTT.

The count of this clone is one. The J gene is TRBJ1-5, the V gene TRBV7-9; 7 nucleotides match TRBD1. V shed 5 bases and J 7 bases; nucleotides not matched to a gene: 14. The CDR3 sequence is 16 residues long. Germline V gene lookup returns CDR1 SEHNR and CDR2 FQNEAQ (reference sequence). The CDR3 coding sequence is TGTGCCAGCAGCCCCACACGGACAGGAATTGAACAGCCCCAGCATTTT. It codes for CASSPTRTGIEQPQHF.

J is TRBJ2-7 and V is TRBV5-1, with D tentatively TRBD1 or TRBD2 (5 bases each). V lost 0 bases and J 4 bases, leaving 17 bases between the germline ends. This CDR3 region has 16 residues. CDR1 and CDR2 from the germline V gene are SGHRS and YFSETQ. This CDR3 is CASSLGIGARIYEQYF. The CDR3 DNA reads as TGCGCCAGCAGCTTGGGTATCGGGGCTCGCATTTACGAGCAGTACTTC.

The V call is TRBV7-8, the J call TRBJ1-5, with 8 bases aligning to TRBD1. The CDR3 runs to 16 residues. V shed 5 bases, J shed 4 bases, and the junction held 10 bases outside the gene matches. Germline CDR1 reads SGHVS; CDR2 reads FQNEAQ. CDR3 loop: CASSQVQGVRNQPQHF. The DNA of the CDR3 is TGTGCCAGCAGCCAAGTACAGGGGGTTAGAAATCAGCCCCAGCATTTT.

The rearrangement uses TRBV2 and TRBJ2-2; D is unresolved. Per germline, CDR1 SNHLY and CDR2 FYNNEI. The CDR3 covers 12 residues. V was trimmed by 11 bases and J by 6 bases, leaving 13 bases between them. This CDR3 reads CAGNWGPGELFF. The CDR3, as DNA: TGTGCCGGAAATTGGGGTCCCGGGGAGCTGTTTTTT.

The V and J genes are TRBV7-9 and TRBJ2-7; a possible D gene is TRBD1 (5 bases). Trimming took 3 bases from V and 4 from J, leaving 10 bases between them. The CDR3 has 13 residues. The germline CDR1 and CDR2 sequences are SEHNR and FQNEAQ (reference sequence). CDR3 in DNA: TGTGCCAGCAGCTTCCTGGGGCCGTACGAGCAGTACTTC. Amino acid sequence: CASSFLGPYEQYF.

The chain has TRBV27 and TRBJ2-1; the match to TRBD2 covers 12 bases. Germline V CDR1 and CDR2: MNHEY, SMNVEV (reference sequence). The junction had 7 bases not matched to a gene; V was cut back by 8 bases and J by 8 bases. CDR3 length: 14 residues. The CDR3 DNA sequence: TGTGCCAGCGAAACGACTAGCGGGAGCTATGAGCAGTTCTTC. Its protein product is CASETTSGSYEQFF.

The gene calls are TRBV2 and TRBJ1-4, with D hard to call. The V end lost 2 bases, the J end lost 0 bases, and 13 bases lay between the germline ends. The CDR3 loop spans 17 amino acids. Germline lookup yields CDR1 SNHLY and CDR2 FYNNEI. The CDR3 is CASSENVWQSTNEKLFF. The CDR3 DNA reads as TGTGCCAGCAGTGAAAACGTCTGGCAGTCAACTAATGAAAAACTGTTTTTT. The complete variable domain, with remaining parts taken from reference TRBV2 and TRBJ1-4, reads EPEVTQTPSHQVTQMGQEVILRCVPISNHLYFYWYRQILGQKVEFLVSFYNNEISEKSEIFDDQFSVERPDGSNFTLKIRSTKLEDSAMYFCASSENVWQSTNEKLFFGSGTQLSVL.

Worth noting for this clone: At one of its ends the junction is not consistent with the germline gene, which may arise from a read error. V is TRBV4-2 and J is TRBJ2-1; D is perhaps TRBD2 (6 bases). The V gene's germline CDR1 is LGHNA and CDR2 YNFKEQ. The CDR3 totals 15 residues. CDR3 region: CASSQDLTSYSEQFF. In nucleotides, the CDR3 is TGTGCCAGCAGCCAAGATCTCACTAGCTACAGTGAGCAGTTCTTC.

CDR3 coding DNA: TGCGCCAGCAGCTTGGTTACAGAGGACACTGAAGCTTTCTTT. Protein sequence: CASSLVTEDTEAFF. The rearrangement uses TRBV5-1 and TRBJ1-1; D remains unclear. V was cut by 0 bases and J by 3 bases, with 9 bases left in between. CDR3 size: 14 residues. Looked up from germline, CDR1 is SGHRS and CDR2 is YFSETQ. Using reference TRBV5-1 and TRBJ1-1 for the parts outside the CDR3, the full variable domain is KAGVTQTPRYLIKTRGQQVTLSCSPISGHRSVSWYQQTPGQGLQFLFEYFSETQRNKGNFPGRFSGRQFSNSRSEMNVSTLELGDSALYLCASSLVTEDTEAFFGQGTRLTVV.

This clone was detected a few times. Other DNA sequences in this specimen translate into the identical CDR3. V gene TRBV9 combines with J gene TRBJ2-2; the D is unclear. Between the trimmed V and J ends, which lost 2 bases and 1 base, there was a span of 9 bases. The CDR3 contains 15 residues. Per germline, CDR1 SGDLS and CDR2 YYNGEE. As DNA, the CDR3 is TGTGCCAGCAGCGTTGGTGCAGGGAACACCGGGGAGCTGTTTTTT. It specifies CASSVGAGNTGELFF.

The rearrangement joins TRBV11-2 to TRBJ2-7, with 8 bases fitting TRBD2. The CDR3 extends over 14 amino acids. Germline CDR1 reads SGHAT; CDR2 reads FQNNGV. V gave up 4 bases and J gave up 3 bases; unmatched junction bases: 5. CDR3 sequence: CASSSRGGIYEQYF. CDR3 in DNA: TGTGCCAGCAGCTCCCGGGGGGGGATCTACGAGCAGTACTTC.

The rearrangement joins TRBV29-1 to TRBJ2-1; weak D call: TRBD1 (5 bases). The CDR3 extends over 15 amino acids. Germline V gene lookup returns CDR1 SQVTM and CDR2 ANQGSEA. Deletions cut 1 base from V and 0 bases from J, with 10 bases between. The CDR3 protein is CSVEGQLGSYNEQFF. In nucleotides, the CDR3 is TGCAGCGTTGAAGGACAGCTAGGCTCCTACAATGAGCAGTTCTTC.

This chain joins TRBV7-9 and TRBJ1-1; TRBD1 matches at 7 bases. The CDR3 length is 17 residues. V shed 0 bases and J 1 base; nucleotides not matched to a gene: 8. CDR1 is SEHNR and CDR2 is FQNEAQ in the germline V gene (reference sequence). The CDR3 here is CASSLALGGTANTEAFF. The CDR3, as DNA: TGTGCCAGCAGCTTAGCGCTTGGAGGGACAGCGAACACTGAAGCTTTCTTT.

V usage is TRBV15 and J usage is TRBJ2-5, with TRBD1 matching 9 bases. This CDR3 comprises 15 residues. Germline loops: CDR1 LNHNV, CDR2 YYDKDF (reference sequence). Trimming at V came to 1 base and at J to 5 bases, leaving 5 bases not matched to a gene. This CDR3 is CATSRGDREWETQYF. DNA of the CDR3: TGTGCCACCAGCAGAGGGGACAGGGAATGGGAGACCCAGTACTTC.

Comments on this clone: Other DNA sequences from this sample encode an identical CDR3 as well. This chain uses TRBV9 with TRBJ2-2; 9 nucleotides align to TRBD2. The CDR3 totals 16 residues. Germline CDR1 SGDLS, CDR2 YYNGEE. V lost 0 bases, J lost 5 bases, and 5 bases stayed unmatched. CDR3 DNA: TGTGCCAGCAGCGTAGGTGGCGGGAGGGGAACCGGGGAGCTGTTTTTT. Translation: CASSVGGGRGTGELFF.

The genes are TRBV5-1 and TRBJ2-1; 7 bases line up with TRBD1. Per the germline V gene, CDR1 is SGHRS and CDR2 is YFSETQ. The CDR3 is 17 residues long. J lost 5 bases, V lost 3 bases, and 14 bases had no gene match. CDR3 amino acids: CASSYLRQGSINNEQFF. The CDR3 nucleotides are TGCGCCAGCAGCTACCTCCGACAGGGTAGTATCAACAATGAGCAGTTCTTC.

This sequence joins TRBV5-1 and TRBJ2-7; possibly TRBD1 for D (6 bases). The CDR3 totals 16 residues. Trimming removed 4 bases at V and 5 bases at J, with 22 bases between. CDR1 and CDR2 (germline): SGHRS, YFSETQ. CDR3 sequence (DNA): TGCGCCAGCAGCATCCGGGACACACGGTCTTCTGACGAGCAGTACTTC. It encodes CASSIRDTRSSDEQYF.

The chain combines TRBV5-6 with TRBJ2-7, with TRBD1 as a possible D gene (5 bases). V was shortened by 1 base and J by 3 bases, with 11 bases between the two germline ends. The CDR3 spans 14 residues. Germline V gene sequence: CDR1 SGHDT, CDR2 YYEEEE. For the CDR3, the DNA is TGTGCCAGCAGCTTGTGGGGCACGTACTACGAGCAGTACTTC. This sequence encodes CASSLWGTYYEQYF.